These 16 T cell receptor beta chains were sequenced from one sample in a study of blood T cell repertoires in COVID-19. Sequencing was performed with immunoSEQ multiplex PCR; in TCRdb, only in-frame clones are kept and a portion is missing. The data hold approximately 250,000 clones, with roughly 88% observed a single time. Source material: peripheral blood. These receptors were collected from a woman aged 40 to 50 who had recovered from COVID-19.

This rearrangement joins TRBV3-1 (or the pseudogene TRBV3-2) to TRBJ2-3; 11 bases fit TRBD2. The trim removed 2 bases at V and 0 bases at J, leaving 4 bases unmatched. This CDR3 is built from 17 residues. CDR1 and CDR2 from the germline V gene are LGHDT and YNNKEL (reference sequence). The chain's CDR3 is CASSQSSGGPSTDTQYF. The CDR3, as DNA: TGTGCCAGCAGCCAATCTAGCGGGGGGCCTAGCACAGATACGCAGTATTTT.

The rearrangement uses TRBV2 and TRBJ2-7; the match to TRBD2 covers 7 bases. The CDR3 is made up of 15 amino acids. In germline, CDR1 is SNHLY, CDR2 FYNNEI. Germline trimming cut 6 bases from V and 4 bases from J; bases unmatched to any gene: 12. CDR3 DNA: TGTGCCAGCAGCAGCGGGACCACCGGAGGATACGAGCAGTACTTC. The encoded protein is CASSSGTTGGYEQYF.

The chain carries TRBV7-2 and TRBJ1-1, with TRBD1 as a possible D gene (6 bases). CDR3 length: 14 residues. Trimming pared 4 bases from V and 4 bases from J, leaving 13 bases between. Germline CDR1 reads SGHTA; CDR2 reads FQGNSA. The CDR3 here is CASSSQGLGTEAFF. The CDR3 nucleotides are TGTGCCAGCAGCTCCCAGGGGTTGGGCACTGAAGCTTTCTTT. The variable domain in full, with the rest retrieved from reference TRBV7-2 and TRBJ1-1, is GAGVSQSPSNKVTEKGKDVELRCDPISGHTALYWYRQSLGQGLEFLIYFQGNSAPDKSGLPSDRFSAERTGGSVSTLTIQRTQQEDSAVYLCASSSQGLGTEAFFGQGTRLTVV.

The V call is TRBV12-5, the J call TRBJ2-3; 7 bases agree with TRBD2. CDR1 LGHNT and CDR2 FRNRAP come from the germline V gene. The CDR3 sequence is 15 residues long. V shed 7 bases, J shed 0 bases, and the junction held 7 bases outside the gene matches. CDR3 in amino acids: CASALSGDSTDTQYF. The CDR3 bases are TGTGCTAGTGCCCTAAGCGGGGATAGCACAGATACGCAGTATTTT.

The chain couples TRBV18 to TRBJ2-7; D is unresolved. This CDR3 has 13 residues. Germline assignment: CDR1 KGHSH and CDR2 LQKENI. The V gene lost 4 bases and the J gene lost 3 bases, with 10 bases spanning the gap. Here the CDR3 reads CASSLLENYEQYF. The CDR3 DNA reads TGTGCCAGCTCACTGCTAGAAAACTACGAGCAGTACTTC.

The V gene is TRBV30, the J gene TRBJ1-5; no clear D gene. Germline CDR1 is GTSNPN and CDR2 is SVGIG (reference sequence). V was shortened by 1 base and J by 7 bases, with 11 bases between the two germline ends. The CDR3 is 13 amino acids. This CDR3 reads CAWSEAADQPQHF. In DNA form, the CDR3 reads TGTGCCTGGAGTGAGGCGGCTGACCAGCCCCAGCATTTT.

The V gene is TRBV11-2, the J gene TRBJ2-7, with a possible D match to TRBD1 (6 bases). Germline V lookup: CDR1 SGHAT, CDR2 FQNNGV. Deletions cut 4 bases from V and 2 bases from J, with 27 bases between. This CDR3 region has 19 residues. The CDR3 DNA is TGTGCCAGCAGCTCCGCAATAGGAAAGTGGAACAGGGTTACCTACGAGCAGTACTTC. Residues: CASSSAIGKWNRVTYEQYF.

This clone appeared once. The chain combines TRBV7-2 with TRBJ1-1; 11 bases fit TRBD1. This CDR3 spans 14 amino acids. Per the germline V gene, CDR1 is SGHTA and CDR2 is FQGNSA. V lost 5 bases to trimming and J lost 9 bases; unmatched junction nucleotides: 8. The CDR3 loop is CASSPPDRGRKAFF. The CDR3 DNA follows: TGTGCCAGCAGCCCACCGGACAGGGGGCGGAAAGCTTTCTTT.

V and J are TRBV6-2 or TRBV6-3 and TRBJ1-1; TRBD1 might be the D (6 bases). This CDR3 has 12 residues. Germline CDR1 and CDR2: MNHEY and SVGEGT. The ends were cut back, 5 bases at V and 4 bases at J, with 8 bases in the middle. In DNA form, the CDR3 reads TGTGCCAGCAGTCGAGGGGGCACTGAAGCTTTCTTT. Translated: CASSRGGTEAFF.

This clone appeared a single time. V is TRBV19 and J is TRBJ1-4; a weak D match, TRBD1 (5 bases). The CDR3 extends over 15 amino acids. The ends were cut back, 3 bases at V and 2 bases at J, with 10 bases in the middle. In germline, CDR1 is LNHDA, CDR2 SQIVND (reference sequence). The CDR3 region has the DNA TGTGCCAGTAGTATGGGTGGGGCCACTAATGAAAAACTGTTTTTT. It codes for CASSMGGATNEKLFF.

V usage is TRBV5-1 and J usage is TRBJ2-1; 13 bases fit TRBD2. The germline V gene encodes CDR1 SGHRS and CDR2 YFSETQ. This CDR3 contains 15 residues. After removal of 2 bases from V and 6 bases from J, the junction contained 2 bases not matched to a gene. Here the CDR3 DNA reads TGCGCCAGCAGCTTACTAGCGGGGGGGCTCAATGAGCAGTTCTTC. Residues: CASSLLAGGLNEQFF. The whole variable domain, filled in from reference TRBV5-1 and TRBJ2-1, reads KAGVTQTPRYLIKTRGQQVTLSCSPISGHRSVSWYQQTPGQGLQFLFEYFSETQRNKGNFPGRFSGRQFSNSRSEMNVSTLELGDSALYLCASSLLAGGLNEQFFGPGTRLTVL.

This clone came up a few times. The V call is TRBV19, the J call TRBJ2-5, with TRBD2 matching over 7 bases. The CDR3 has 16 residues. V dropped 4 bases and J dropped 3; count of bases not matched to a gene: 11. Germline V gene lookup returns CDR1 LNHDA and CDR2 SQIVND (reference sequence). CDR3 in amino acids: CASSTLPGGRKETQYF. For the CDR3, the DNA is TGTGCCAGTAGTACACTTCCCGGGGGGAGAAAAGAGACCCAGTACTTC.

The CDR3 loop reads CASGLGRWGLTNEKLFF. CDR3 bases: TGTGCTAGTGGTTTGGGTAGATGGGGGCTGACTAATGAAAAACTGTTTTTT. V usage is TRBV12-5 and J usage is TRBJ1-4; weak D call: TRBD1 (6 bases). The CDR3 sequence is 17 residues long. Per germline, CDR1 LGHNT and CDR2 FRNRAP. Trimming stripped 1 base from V and 2 bases from J, with 14 bases between. The full variable domain, completed using reference TRBV12-5 and TRBJ1-4, is DARVTQTPRHKVTEMGQEVTMRCQPILGHNTVFWYRQTMMQGLELLAYFRNRAPLDDSGMPKDRFSAEMPDATLATLKIQPSEPRDSAVYFCASGLGRWGLTNEKLFFGSGTQLSVL.

The chain is built from TRBV19 and TRBJ2-2, with 7 positions matching TRBD2. The germline gives CDR1 LNHDA, CDR2 SQIVND (reference sequence). Losses at the gene ends were 5 bases for V and 4 bases for J; bases not matched to a gene: 13. This CDR3 region has 17 residues. CDR3 loop: CASSRSNSGVRTGELFF. CDR3 DNA: TGTGCCAGTAGTCGTAGCAACAGCGGGGTTCGCACCGGGGAGCTGTTTTTT.

This chain links TRBV6-1 with TRBJ2-5; perhaps TRBD1 as D (6 bases). Trimming stripped 3 bases from V and 3 bases from J, with 14 bases between. Per germline, CDR1 MNHNS and CDR2 SASEGT. The CDR3 totals 15 residues. Written as DNA, the CDR3 is TGTGCCAGCAGTGACGGCCACAGGGACAAAGAGACCCAGTACTTC. Translated, it gives CASSDGHRDKETQYF.

This clone has more than one count but fewer than ten. The chain has TRBV7-2 and TRBJ1-2; maybe TRBD1 (6 bases). The CDR3 totals 15 residues. Trimming cost V 1 base and J 4 bases, with 13 bases left between them. In germline, CDR1 is SGHTA, CDR2 FQGNSA. This CDR3 is CASSLDIGQSYGYTF. The CDR3 region has the DNA TGTGCCAGCAGCTTAGATATCGGACAGAGCTATGGCTACACCTTC.